The 15 T cell receptor beta chains below were found in one sample sequenced in a study of CD8+CD57+ T cells in acquired aplastic anemia. Selection for sequencing was limited to patients who had shown CD8+CD57+ cell expansion by flow cytometry. Using genomic DNA as the template, TCR beta VDJ and CDR3 profiling was carried out. One entry per CDR3 protein results from TCRdb running MiXCR on the reads. The sample holds roughly 200,000 distinct CDR3 sequences, about 60% seen once. Sequences were obtained from sorted CD4+, CD8+, or CD8+CD57+ T cells (not recorded which) from PBMCs. The source is a human donor with aplastic anemia.

The chain has TRBV10-3 and TRBJ2-7; 8 bases fit TRBD1. The CDR3 extends over 12 amino acids. With 4 bases clipped from V and 7 bases from J, the junction kept 3 bases outside the gene matches. Germline CDR1 and CDR2: ENHRY and SYGVKD. CDR3 residues: CAISGTGREQYF. The CDR3 DNA sequence: TGTGCCATCAGTGGGACAGGGAGAGAGCAGTACTTC.

This sequence joins TRBV10-3 and TRBJ2-2; no firm D call. This CDR3 contains 13 residues. The germline gives CDR1 ENHRY, CDR2 SYGVKD. The germline V and J ends were trimmed by 0 bases and 7 bases, with 6 bases remaining between them. The CDR3, as DNA: TGTGCCATCAGTGAGTCGGTGGGCGGGGAGCTGTTTTTT. Amino acid sequence: CAISESVGGELFF.

The chain carries TRBV29-1 and TRBJ2-5, with 8 nucleotides matching TRBD1. Germline assignment: CDR1 SQVTM and CDR2 ANQGSEA. With 6 bases clipped from V and 11 bases from J, the junction kept 11 bases outside the gene matches. The CDR3 sequence is 12 residues long. The CDR3 bases are TGCAGCGTCGCGAGCCACAGGGGGGAACAGTACTTC. Amino acid sequence: CSVASHRGEQYF.

The chain has TRBV7-8 and TRBJ1-6, with D maybe TRBD1 (5 bases). Between the trimmed V and J ends, which lost 5 bases and 3 bases, there was a span of 11 bases. Germline V lookup: CDR1 SGHVS, CDR2 FQNEAQ. This CDR3 is 15 amino acids long. The chain's CDR3 is CASSPSGGYNSPLHF. CDR3 DNA: TGTGCCAGCAGCCCCAGCGGGGGCTATAATTCACCCCTCCACTTT.

The chain links TRBV12-3 or TRBV12-4 to TRBJ1-6; 8 bases agree with TRBD1. J gave up 10 bases and V 6 bases, and 8 bases lay outside the gene matches. The CDR3 is 14 amino acids. The CDR3 here is CASSPGQGRSPLHF. The CDR3 DNA follows: TGTGCCAGCAGCCCCGGACAGGGAAGATCACCCCTCCACTTT.

Notes on this clonotype: The conserved closing phenylalanine or tryptophan is absent in this CDR3, likely reflecting a read error. The chain has TRBV7-8 and TRBJ1-5; D might be TRBD1 (5 bases). Germline V gene data show CDR1 as SGHVS and CDR2 as FQNEAQ. Trimming took off 5 bases at V and 5 bases at J, with 13 bases between the two ends. CDR3 length: 14 amino acids. The CDR3 coding sequence is TGTGCCAGCAGCATAGGGACCTTGTATCAGCCCCAGCATGTT. Residues: CASSIGTLYQPQHV.

This clonotype was seen more than once but under ten times. V usage is TRBV20-1 and J usage is TRBJ1-2, with no clear D. The CDR3 spans 14 residues. V shed 4 bases and J shed 4 bases, with 16 bases lying between them. CDR1 and CDR2 (germline): DFQATT, SNEGSKA (reference sequence). CDR3: CSAKTDTSPYGYTF. The CDR3 region has the DNA TGCAGTGCTAAAACCGATACATCCCCCTATGGCTACACCTTC.

This chain uses TRBV7-7 with TRBJ1-6; D gene ambiguous. The CDR3 is made up of 15 amino acids. Germline V CDR1 and CDR2: SSHAT, FNYEAQ (reference sequence). CDR3 coding DNA: TGTGCTGGCAGCTTAGACCACAGCGATAATTCACCCCTCCACTTT. Translated, it gives CAGSLDHSDNSPLHF.

This clonotype was seen ten or more times. The V and J genes are TRBV9 and TRBJ2-1; 10 bases are a match to TRBD2. After removal of 3 bases from V and 6 bases from J, the junction contained 6 bases not matched to a gene. Germline CDR1 SGDLS, CDR2 YYNGEE. This CDR3 contains 15 residues. The CDR3 coding sequence is TGTGCCAGCAGCGGGCTAGCGGGGGTGATCAATGAGCAGTTCTTC. Translated: CASSGLAGVINEQFF.

The J gene is TRBJ2-3, the V gene TRBV25-1; 10 bases agree with TRBD2. The CDR3 consists of 18 residues. The germline V gene encodes CDR1 MGHDK and CDR2 SYGVNS. Losses at the gene ends were 0 bases for V and 4 bases for J; bases not matched to a gene: 10. CDR3 region: CASSEYGIAGGVADTQYF. The CDR3 DNA reads as TGTGCCAGCAGTGAATATGGAATAGCGGGAGGTGTAGCAGATACGCAGTATTTT.

The CDR3 loop reads CASSFRRAANTGELFF. The CDR3 DNA is TGTGCCAGCAGCTTTCGCCGGGCCGCGAACACCGGGGAGCTGTTTTTT. The rearrangement uses TRBV9 and TRBJ2-2; D remains unclear. CDR1 SGDLS and CDR2 YYNGEE come from the germline V gene. This CDR3 spans 16 amino acids. V lost 4 bases, J lost 0 bases, and 13 bases lay in between. The full variable domain, rest sourced from reference TRBV9 and TRBJ2-2, is DSGVTQTPKHLITATGQRVTLRCSPRSGDLSVYWYQQSLDQGLQFLIQYYNGEERAKGNILERFSAQQFPDLHSELNLSSLELGDSALYFCASSFRRAANTGELFFGEGSRLTVL.

V and J are TRBV29-1 and TRBJ2-1; possibly TRBD2 for D (6 bases). This CDR3 contains 16 residues. V lost 4 bases, J lost 1 base, and 17 bases lay in between. Germline V CDR1 and CDR2: SQVTM, ANQGSEA. CDR3 region: CSVGGVRARSYNEQFF. The CDR3 DNA reads TGCAGCGTTGGGGGGGTCCGGGCACGGTCCTACAATGAGCAGTTCTTC.

This clonotype has more than one count but fewer than ten. The genes are TRBV3-1 and TRBJ1-1; tentatively, D is TRBD1 (6 bases). The CDR3 is made up of 15 amino acids. Trimming stripped 1 base from V and 5 bases from J, with 14 bases between. The germline CDR1 and CDR2 sequences are LGHDT and YNNKEL (reference sequence). This chain's CDR3 is CASSQGSGGRTEAFF. In nucleotides, the CDR3 is TGTGCCAGCAGCCAAGGGTCCGGGGGGCGGACTGAAGCTTTCTTT.

This chain connects TRBV29-1 to TRBJ1-1, with a possible D match to TRBD1 (5 bases). The CDR3 runs to 14 residues. V was shortened by 5 bases and J by 0 bases, with 13 bases between the two germline ends. Looked up from germline, CDR1 is SQVTM and CDR2 is ANQGSEA. The CDR3: CSVYPRGLNTEAFF. CDR3 coding DNA: TGCAGCGTTTACCCTCGGGGACTGAACACTGAAGCTTTCTTT.

The J gene is TRBJ1-1, the V gene TRBV7-2; D ambiguous. V was trimmed by 6 bases and J by 5 bases, leaving 10 bases between them. Per germline, CDR1 SGHTA and CDR2 FQGNSA. The CDR3 is 12 amino acids. The CDR3 bases are TGTGCCAGCAGTTTGATCGTGACTGAAGCTTTCTTT. Translation: CASSLIVTEAFF.